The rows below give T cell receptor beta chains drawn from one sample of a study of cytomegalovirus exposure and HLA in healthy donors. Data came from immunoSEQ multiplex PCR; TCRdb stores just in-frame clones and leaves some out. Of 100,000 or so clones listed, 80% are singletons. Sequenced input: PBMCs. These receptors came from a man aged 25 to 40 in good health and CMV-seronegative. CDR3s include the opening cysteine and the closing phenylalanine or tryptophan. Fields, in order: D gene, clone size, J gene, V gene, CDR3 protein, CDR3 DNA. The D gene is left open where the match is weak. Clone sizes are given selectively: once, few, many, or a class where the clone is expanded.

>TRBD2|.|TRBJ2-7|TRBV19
CASSIVATSASYEQYF
TGTGCCAGTAGTATTGTCGCGACTAGCGCTTCCTACGAGCAGTACTTC
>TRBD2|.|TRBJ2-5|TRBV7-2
CASSFQGLAGTETQYF
TGTGCCAGCAGCTTTCAGGGACTAGCGGGGACAGAGACCCAGTACTTC
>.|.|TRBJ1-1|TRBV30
CAWRSGPEAFF
TGTGCCTGGAGGAGTGGGCCTGAAGCTTTCTTT
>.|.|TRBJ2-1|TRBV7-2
CASSLPGVGYNEQFF
TGTGCCAGCAGCTTACCAGGGGTCGGGTACAATGAGCAGTTCTTC
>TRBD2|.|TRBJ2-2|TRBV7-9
CASSRGLAGPGELFF
TGTGCCAGCAGCCGCGGACTAGCGGGGCCCGGGGAGCTGTTTTTT
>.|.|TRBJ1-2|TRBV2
CASRMEDYGYTF
TGTGCCAGCAGGATGGAGGACTATGGCTACACCTTC
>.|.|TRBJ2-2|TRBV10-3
CAISESILGSPLGAGELFF
TGTGCCATCAGTGAGTCGATCCTAGGCAGCCCCCTCGGGGCCGGGGAGCTGTTTTTT
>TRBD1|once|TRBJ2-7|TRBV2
CASNQGVPYEQYF
TGTGCCAGCAACCAGGGGGTGCCCTACGAGCAGTACTTC
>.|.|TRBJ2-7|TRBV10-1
CASSDRGTDYEQYF
TGCGCCAGCAGTGATCGCGGGACAGACTACGAGCAGTACTTC
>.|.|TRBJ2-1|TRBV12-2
CASRLRGLRGLAGSNEQFF
TGTGCAAGTCGCTTAAGGGGTCTAAGGGGACTAGCGGGATCGAATGAGCAGTTCTTC
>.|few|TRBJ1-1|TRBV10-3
CAVTGTTEAFF
TGTGCCGTAACAGGGACCACTGAAGCTTTCTTT
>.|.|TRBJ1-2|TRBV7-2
CASSPRHTYGYTF
TGTGCCAGCAGCCCCCGACATACCTATGGCTACACCTTC
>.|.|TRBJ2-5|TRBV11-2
CASSLERSGQETQYF
TGTGCCAGCAGCTTAGAGAGGTCTGGACAAGAGACCCAGTACTTC
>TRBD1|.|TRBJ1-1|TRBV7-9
CASSLQGGTEAFF
TGTGCCAGCAGCTTACAGGGGGGCACTGAAGCTTTCTTT
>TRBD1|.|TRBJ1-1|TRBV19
CASSIRDRGHDEAFF
TGTGCCAGTAGTATCCGGGACAGGGGGCACGATGAAGCTTTCTTT
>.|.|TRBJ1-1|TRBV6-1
CASSEASGAEAFF
TGTGCCAGCAGTGAAGCTTCAGGGGCGGAAGCTTTCTTT
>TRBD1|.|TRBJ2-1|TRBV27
CASHRDRAGNEQFF
TGTGCCAGTCATCGGGACAGGGCGGGGAATGAGCAGTTCTTC
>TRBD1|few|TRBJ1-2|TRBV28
CASNLGDRSHYGYTF
TGTGCCAGCAACTTAGGGGACAGGTCCCATTATGGCTACACCTTC
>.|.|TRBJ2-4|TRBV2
CASSGGQVAKNIQYF
TGTGCCAGCAGTGGGGGCCAGGTAGCCAAAAACATTCAGTACTTC
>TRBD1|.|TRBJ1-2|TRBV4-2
CASSLLTGDSGGYTF
TGTGCCAGCAGCCTATTAACAGGGGATAGCGGCGGCTACACCTTC
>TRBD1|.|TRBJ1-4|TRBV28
CASSPHDRDFEKLFF
TGTGCCAGCAGTCCTCATGACAGGGATTTTGAAAAACTGTTTTTT
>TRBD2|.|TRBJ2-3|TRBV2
CASSDASGRASTDTQYF
TGTGCCAGCAGTGATGCTAGCGGGAGGGCTAGCACAGATACGCAGTATTTT
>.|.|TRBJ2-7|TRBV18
CASSRDLNSYEQYF
TGTGCCAGCTCCCGCGACTTAAACTCCTACGAGCAGTACTTC
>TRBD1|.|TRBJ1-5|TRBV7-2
CASSLDRTGGQPQHF
TGTGCCAGCAGCTTAGATCGGACAGGGGGTCAGCCCCAGCATTTT
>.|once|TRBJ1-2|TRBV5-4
CASSLGGNYGYTF
TGTGCCAGCAGCTTAGGCGGTAACTATGGCTACACCTTC
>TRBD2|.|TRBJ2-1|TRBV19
CASSKGLAGGANYNEQFF
TGTGCCAGTAGTAAGGGACTAGCGGGTGGAGCGAACTACAATGAGCAGTTCTTC
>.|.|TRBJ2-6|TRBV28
CASSLGRGAGANVLTF
TGTGCCAGCAGTTTAGGGAGGGGGGCGGGGGCCAACGTCCTGACTTTC
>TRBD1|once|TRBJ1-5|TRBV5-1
CASSFDPRGHQPQHF
TGCGCCAGCAGCTTTGATCCCAGGGGGCATCAGCCCCAGCATTTT
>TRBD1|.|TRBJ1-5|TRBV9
CASSGGTGGVQPQHF
TGTGCCAGCAGCGGGGGGACAGGAGGCGTTCAGCCCCAGCATTTT
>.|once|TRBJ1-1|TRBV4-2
CASSQGQLNTEAFF
TGTGCCAGCAGCCAAGGCCAGTTGAACACTGAAGCTTTCTTT
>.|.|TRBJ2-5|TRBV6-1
CASSEATGSKQYF
TGTGCCAGCAGTGAGGCCACAGGGTCCAAGCAGTACTTC
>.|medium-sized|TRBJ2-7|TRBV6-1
CASSGNMEGYEQYF
TGTGCCAGCAGTGGGAACATGGAGGGCTACGAGCAGTACTTC
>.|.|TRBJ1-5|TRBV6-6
CASSPKESNQPQHF
TGTGCCAGCAGTCCCAAGGAGTCCAATCAGCCCCAGCATTTT
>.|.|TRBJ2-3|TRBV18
CASSSQGGDTQYF
TGTGCCAGCTCGTCACAGGGGGGGGATACGCAGTATTTT
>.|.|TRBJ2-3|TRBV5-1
CASSLDTARTDTQYF
TGCGCCAGCAGCTTGGACACCGCCCGAACAGATACGCAGTATTTT
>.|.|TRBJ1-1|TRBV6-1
CASSEVRGSTEAFF
TGTGCCAGCAGTGAAGTTAGAGGGAGCACTGAAGCTTTCTTT
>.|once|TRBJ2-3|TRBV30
CAWSVTGTRIGTQYF
TGTGCCTGGAGTGTAACCGGGACACGAATCGGTACGCAGTATTTT
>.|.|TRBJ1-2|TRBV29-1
CSVEGQGLTGYTF
TGCAGCGTTGAAGGCCAGGGACTAACGGGCTACACCTTC
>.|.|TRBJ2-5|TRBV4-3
CASSQDGWRETQYF
TGCGCCAGCAGCCAAGATGGGTGGCGGGAGACCCAGTACTTC
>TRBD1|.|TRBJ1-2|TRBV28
CASSNQGARSYGYTF
TGTGCCAGCAGTAACCAGGGGGCGCGAAGCTATGGCTACACCTTC
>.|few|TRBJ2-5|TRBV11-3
CASSSSPQETQYF
TGTGCCAGCAGCTCTTCCCCTCAAGAGACCCAGTACTTC
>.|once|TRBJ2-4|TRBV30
CAWSQEGRAKNIQYF
TGTGCCTGGAGTCAGGAGGGAAGAGCCAAAAACATTCAGTACTTC
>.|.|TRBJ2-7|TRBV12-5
CASGLVVGKTYEQYF
TGTGCTAGTGGTTTGGTAGTCGGGAAAACCTACGAGCAGTACTTC
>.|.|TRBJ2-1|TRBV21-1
CASSFRTGGSSYNEQFF
TGTGCCAGCAGCTTTAGGACAGGGGGAAGCTCCTACAATGAGCAGTTCTTC
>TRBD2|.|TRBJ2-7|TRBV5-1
CASSWTSGRSSYEQYF
TGCGCCAGCAGCTGGACTAGCGGGAGGAGCTCCTACGAGCAGTACTTC
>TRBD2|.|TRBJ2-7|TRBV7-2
CASSLGRTSRYYEQYF
TGTGCCAGCAGCTTAGGGAGGACTAGCCGATACTACGAGCAGTACTTC
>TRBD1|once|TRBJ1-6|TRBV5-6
CASSGRQGNNSPLHF
TGTGCCAGCAGCGGAAGACAGGGTAACAATTCACCCCTCCACTTT
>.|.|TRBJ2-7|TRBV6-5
CASSYRQLAYEQYF
TGTGCCAGCAGTTACCGACAGTTAGCCTACGAGCAGTACTTC
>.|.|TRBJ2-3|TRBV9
CASSVERADTQYF
TGTGCCAGCAGCGTAGAGCGGGCGGATACGCAGTATTTT
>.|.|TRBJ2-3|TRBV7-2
CASSPATGPSTDTQYF
TGTGCCAGCAGCCCCGCGACAGGACCCAGCACAGATACGCAGTATTTT
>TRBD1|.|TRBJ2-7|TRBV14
CASSQVGQGVEQYF
TGTGCCAGCAGCCAAGTGGGGCAGGGGGTCGAGCAGTACTTC